This TCR beta chain comes out of a study of cytomegalovirus exposure and HLA in healthy donors. Study summary: The approximately 120 validation repertoires used the same platform as the roughly 610 first-cohort repertoires, a later analysis reported.

The germline CDR1 and CDR2 sequences are KGHSH and LQKENI. The CDR3 is 14 residues long. V was trimmed by 2 bases and J by 1 base, leaving 7 bases between them. Using immunoSEQ multiplex PCR, the repertoire was profiled, and TCRdb retains in-frame clones only, with some absent. The table has some 150,000 clones, roughly 84% seen once. This rearrangement joins TRBV18 to TRBJ2-3; TRBD1 might be the D (5 bases). This clonotype was obtained from a human donor in good health. Sequenced sample: PBMCs. CDR3 sequence: CASSPSGRTDTQYF. The CDR3 DNA sequence: TGTGCCAGCTCACCATCAGGGCGCACAGATACGCAGTATTTT.